Listed below are T cell receptor beta chains from one sample, sequenced in a study of blood T cell repertoires in COVID-19. Assay: immunoSEQ multiplex PCR; the TCRdb copy retains only in-frame clones and omits some. In the table there are 150,000 to 200,000 clones, roughly four fifths of which are singletons. The material sequenced was PBMCs or T cells enriched from blood (not recorded which). These receptors came from a man in his forties or fifties who had recovered from COVID-19. Each CDR3 is given with its conserved first and last residue. Fields, in order: V gene, D gene, clone size, J gene, CDR3 protein, CDR3 DNA. A D gene is named only where the DNA matches it firmly. The listing skips clone size in some rows; elsewhere it reads once, few, many or a size class.

>TRBV5-4|TRBD1|NA|TRBJ1-1
CASIATGRSEAFF
TGTGCCAGCATCGCGACAGGGCGCAGTGAAGCTTTCTTT
>TRBV25-1|NA|NA|TRBJ2-2
CASGGVTGATGELFF
TGTGCCAGCGGGGGGGTGACAGGGGCCACCGGGGAGCTGTTTTTT
>TRBV7-3|TRBD1|NA|TRBJ2-1
CASSLRGQGGSAAYNEQFF
TGTGCCAGCAGCTTAAGGGGACAGGGGGGTTCTGCGGCCTACAATGAGCAGTTCTTC
>TRBV7-9|NA|NA|TRBJ1-5
CASAEIGDQPQHF
TGTGCCAGCGCGGAAATAGGCGATCAGCCCCAGCATTTT
>TRBV14|NA|NA|TRBJ2-3
CASSSRDSSSTDTQYF
TGTGCCAGCAGCTCACGGGACTCCTCTAGCACAGATACGCAGTATTTT
>TRBV3-1/TRBV3-2|NA|few|TRBJ2-3
CASSQEMIAFTDTQYF
TGTGCCAGCAGCCAAGAGATGATAGCGTTCACAGATACGCAGTATTTT
>TRBV7-8|TRBD2|NA|TRBJ2-5
CASSSRLAGGEETQYF
TGTGCCAGCAGCTCCAGACTAGCGGGAGGGGAAGAGACCCAGTACTTC
>TRBV24-1|NA|NA|TRBJ2-5
CATSAGTEGTQETQYF
TGTGCCACCAGTGCTGGGACTGAGGGGACCCAAGAGACCCAGTACTTC
>TRBV5-1|TRBD2|NA|TRBJ2-1
CASSFLRGGNNEQFF
TGCGCCAGCAGCTTCTTGAGGGGAGGGAACAATGAGCAGTTCTTC
>TRBV18|NA|NA|TRBJ1-5
CASSPGGRGNQPQHF
TGTGCCAGCTCACCAGGGGGCCGGGGCAATCAGCCCCAGCATTTT
>TRBV11-2|TRBD1|NA|TRBJ2-3
CASSPIGTGVNTDTQYF
TGTGCCAGCAGCCCAATCGGGACAGGGGTAAACACAGATACGCAGTATTTT
>TRBV6-5|NA|NA|TRBJ1-2
CASSVSTTNYGYTF
TGTGCCAGCTCAGTATCCACAACTAACTATGGCTACACCTTC
>TRBV5-4|TRBD2|once|TRBJ2-7
CASSLIGGGAYEQYF
TGTGCCAGCAGCTTGATCGGCGGGGGGGCCTACGAGCAGTACTTC
>TRBV28|NA|NA|TRBJ2-6
CASTSTRDSGANVLTF
TGTGCCAGCACCTCGACCCGGGACTCTGGGGCCAACGTCCTGACTTTC
>TRBV27|NA|NA|TRBJ1-5
CASSIQGVGNQPQHF
TGTGCCAGCAGTATTCAGGGTGTTGGAAATCAGCCCCAGCATTTT
>TRBV28|TRBD2|NA|TRBJ2-1
CASSLSIAGVVEQFF
TGTGCCAGCAGTTTGAGTATAGCGGGAGTGGTTGAGCAGTTCTTC
>TRBV5-8|NA|NA|TRBJ1-5
CASSSQPISNQPQHF
TGTGCCAGCAGCTCCCAACCTATTAGCAATCAGCCCCAGCATTTT
>TRBV7-3|TRBD1|NA|TRBJ2-3
CASSRTGGTDTQYF
TGTGCCAGCAGCCGGACAGGCGGCACAGATACGCAGTATTTT
>TRBV5-1|NA|NA|TRBJ2-7
CASSFSTGTYEQYF
TGCGCCAGCAGCTTCTCGACAGGCACCTACGAGCAGTACTTC
>TRBV2|NA|few|TRBJ1-5
CASRPGQINQPQHF
TGTGCCAGCAGACCAGGACAGATCAATCAGCCCCAGCATTTT
>TRBV3-1/TRBV3-2|NA|NA|TRBJ2-2
CASSQDQAGELFF
TGTGCCAGCAGCCAAGATCAGGCCGGGGAGCTGTTTTTT
>TRBV29-1|TRBD1|NA|TRBJ2-7
CSVSPGQEPSGSHEQYF
TGCAGCGTTTCTCCGGGACAGGAACCATCTGGGTCCCACGAGCAGTACTTC
>TRBV9|TRBD1|NA|TRBJ2-5
CASSEDRSRRTQYF
TGTGCCAGCAGCGAGGACAGGTCGAGAAGGACCCAGTACTTC
>TRBV6-5|NA|NA|TRBJ1-2
CASSLTGQTSYGYTF
TGTGCCAGCAGTTTGACCGGACAGACCTCCTATGGCTACACCTTC
>TRBV5-1|TRBD2|NA|TRBJ2-3
CASSRTAGGPDTQYF
TGCGCCAGCAGCCGCACGGCGGGGGGGCCAGATACGCAGTATTTT
>TRBV6-5|TRBD1|NA|TRBJ1-5
CASSQTGGNQPQHF
TGTGCCAGCAGTCAAACAGGGGGCAATCAGCCCCAGCATTTT
>TRBV6-4|TRBD2|NA|TRBJ2-3
CASATGTSATDTQYF
TGTGCCAGCGCAACCGGGACTAGCGCTACAGATACGCAGTATTTT
>TRBV19|TRBD1|NA|TRBJ1-2
CASSWTGEGGYTF
TGTGCCAGTAGTTGGACAGGGGAGGGCGGCTACACCTTC
>TRBV28|NA|NA|TRBJ1-2
CASAPPSTGPYGYTF
TGTGCCAGCGCCCCTCCCAGCACAGGCCCGTATGGCTACACCTTC
>TRBV11-2|TRBD2|NA|TRBJ2-1
CASSLPRGSGRVEQFF
TGTGCCAGCAGCTTACCAAGGGGTAGCGGGAGAGTTGAGCAGTTCTTC
>TRBV19|NA|once|TRBJ2-7
CASSDTGQISYEQYF
TGTGCCAGTAGTGACACCGGACAGATCTCCTACGAGCAGTACTTC
>TRBV9|NA|NA|TRBJ1-1
CASSAEQENTEAFF
TGTGCCAGCAGCGCAGAACAGGAGAACACTGAAGCTTTCTTT
>TRBV27|TRBD2|NA|TRBJ2-2
CASSLTSGSTGELFF
TGTGCCAGCAGTTTAACTAGCGGGAGCACCGGGGAGCTGTTTTTT
>TRBV5-1|NA|NA|TRBJ2-1
CASSLAGVGIDEQFF
TGCGCCAGCAGCTTGGCGGGGGTCGGGATCGATGAGCAGTTCTTC
>TRBV28|NA|NA|TRBJ1-2
CASSLAGGVGYTF
TGTGCCAGCAGTTTGGCTGGGGGCGTTGGCTACACCTTC
>TRBV29-1|NA|NA|TRBJ2-2
CSVGGPGELFF
TGCAGCGTTGGAGGGCCCGGGGAGCTGTTTTTT
>TRBV11-2|NA|few|TRBJ1-2
CASSLDLRPGSNGYTF
TGTGCCAGCAGCTTAGACCTCCGGCCAGGTTCGAATGGCTACACCTTC
>TRBV6-6|TRBD1|NA|TRBJ1-2
CASTGQGLGYNYGYTF
TGTGCCAGCACCGGACAGGGCCTGGGATACAACTATGGCTACACCTTC
>TRBV19|TRBD1|NA|TRBJ2-7
CASSRSSRGRVDEQYF
TGTGCCAGTAGCCGAAGCAGCAGGGGGCGCGTAGACGAGCAGTACTTC
>TRBV27|NA|once|TRBJ2-7
CASSFGGEQYF
TGTGCCAGCAGTTTCGGGGGCGAGCAGTACTTC
>TRBV6-2/TRBV6-3|NA|NA|TRBJ1-2
CASSPSVRVYGYTF
TGTGCCAGCAGTCCCTCCGTCAGGGTATATGGCTACACCTTC
>TRBV11-3|TRBD2|NA|TRBJ2-5
CASSPGLVQETQYF
TGTGCCAGCAGCCCCGGACTAGTACAAGAGACCCAGTACTTC
>TRBV5-6|TRBD1|NA|TRBJ2-2
CASSLRTGANTGELFF
TGTGCCAGCAGCTTACGGACAGGAGCGAACACCGGGGAGCTGTTTTTT
>TRBV11-1|TRBD2|NA|TRBJ2-7
CASSPRTSYYEQYF
TGTGCCAGCAGCCCCAGGACTAGCTACTACGAGCAGTACTTC
>TRBV27|TRBD1|NA|TRBJ1-2
CASRGQGALGYGYTF
TGTGCCAGCAGAGGACAGGGGGCGCTGGGCTATGGCTACACCTTC
>TRBV9|NA|NA|TRBJ2-7
CASSVGASAYEQYF
TGTGCCAGCAGCGTAGGGGCCTCTGCCTACGAGCAGTACTTC
>TRBV7-9|TRBD1|NA|TRBJ1-5
CASSPQGTNQPQHF
TGTGCCAGCAGCCCACAGGGGACCAATCAGCCCCAGCATTTT
>TRBV19|TRBD1|NA|TRBJ2-7
CASSPPRGTGHYEQYF
TGTGCCAGTAGTCCCCCCCGTGGGACAGGTCACTACGAGCAGTACTTC
>TRBV11-3|NA|NA|TRBJ2-7
CASSQRSNEQYF
TGTGCCAGTTCTCAGCGGTCCAACGAGCAGTACTTC
>TRBV6-5|NA|NA|TRBJ2-7
CASDPGAYEQYF
TGTGCCAGCGACCCAGGGGCCTACGAGCAGTACTTC
>TRBV20-1|NA|NA|TRBJ1-1
CSASLDLSNTEAFF
TGCAGTGCTAGTTTAGACTTATCGAACACTGAAGCTTTCTTT
>TRBV7-8|NA|NA|TRBJ2-1
CASSLAVQGNEQFF
TGTGCCAGCAGCTTAGCGGTCCAGGGCAATGAGCAGTTCTTC
>TRBV19|NA|NA|TRBJ1-4
CASSLSKQLRNEKLFF
TGTGCCAGTAGCCTTTCGAAACAGTTAAGAAATGAAAAACTGTTTTTT